The T cell receptor (beta chain) described here comes from a study of cytomegalovirus exposure and HLA in healthy donors. It was with 60 Vbeta and 13 Jbeta primers that the PCR ran. TCRdb keeps only in-frame clones here, not all; method: immunoSEQ multiplex PCR. The table shows about 210,000 clones, with approximately 81% occurring only once. The CDR3 runs 13 residues. Per germline, CDR1 SEHNR and CDR2 FQNEAQ (reference sequence). The germline V and J ends were trimmed by 2 bases and 6 bases, with 7 bases remaining between them. Input material: PBMCs. This clonotype was sampled from a man aged 25 to 40 in good health and CMV-seronegative. This sequence joins TRBV7-9 and TRBJ2-2; no reliable D call. The CDR3 sequence is CASSLPRSGELFF. Here the CDR3 DNA reads TGTGCCAGCAGCTTACCGAGGTCCGGGGAGCTGTTTTTT.